The present T cell receptor beta chain was sequenced within a study of shared clonotypes between healthy human individuals. Study-wide findings and caveats: Among a few donors, roughly 5% of naive CD4 clonotypes were found in common. Clonotypes shared by all four donors outscored non-shared clonotypes in generation probability.

Sequencing used immunoSEQ multiplex PCR; TCRdb keeps in-frame clones, though not all of them. The repertoire holds about 1.5 million clones, with 95% to 99% as singletons. V was clipped by 4 bases and J by 5 bases, with 18 bases between them. CDR3 length: 15 amino acids. Germline assignment: CDR1 SGHNT and CDR2 YYREEE (reference sequence). As concerns this clone: The antigen is not known.

Each donor was a Caucasian adult residing in Nashville, Tennessee. The genes are TRBV5-4 and TRBJ2-5; perhaps TRBD2 as D (6 bases). Sequenced sample: naive CD4+ T cells sorted from blood. The subset was: CD45RA+ positively selected. This clonotype was obtained from a young man in good health. The CDR3 reads CASSPGVPKEETQYF. The CDR3 DNA is TGTGCCAGCAGCCCGGGGGTCCCGAAGGAGGAGACCCAGTACTTC. Combining the CDR3 with reference TRBV5-4 and TRBJ2-5 gives the whole variable domain ETGVTQSPTHLIKTRGQQVTLRCSSQSGHNTVSWYQQALGQGPQFIFQYYREEENGRGNFPPRFSGLQFPNYSSELNVNALELDDSALYLCASSPGVPKEETQYFGPGTRLLVL.